This entry describes one T cell receptor beta chain. In this sample, this clone turned up many times. Its antigen is not yet known. One base away there is no much larger clone; base qualities are not given. This entry belongs to a study of metastatic and nonmetastatic thyroid tumors (dated by TCRdb to 2020 to 2022). Study-level background: Repertoires from peripheral blood and from tumor or nodule tissue samples of malignant and benign thyroid patients were compared. Study-level results and caveats: In both blood and tumor samples, malignant tumors were reported to have significantly higher TCR beta diversity than benign nodules.

No treatment had been received by any patient before thyroid surgery. Using T-cell receptor beta sequencing, the researchers looked back retrospectively at clinical samples from patients, gathered between about 2011 and 2018. Libraries were prepared through PCR. The listed sequencing device is Illumina HiSeq 4000. High-throughput sequencing was used to profile the CDR3 region of the TCR beta-chain in every patient. On the study's bioinformatics: The researchers built a classifier to tell apart papillary thyroid cancer patients with distant metastasis, based on CDR3 differences among clinicopathological groups. The Shannon index was used to measure repertoire diversity, and the Morisita-Horn index was used to measure how similar tumor and blood repertoires were. TCRdb ran its own pipeline on the public reads, namely fastp trimming at Q25 and MiXCR clone calling, and kept in-frame beta chains. TCRdb, not the authors, supplied the V and J calls. The sample table holds under 40,000 clones, of which 17% were seen once. Around 6.6% of the sample belongs to the ten largest clones.

Unmatched junction bases come to 8, with V trimmed by 1 base and J by 5 bases. Measured from the cysteine to the phenylalanine, the CDR3 is 14 residues long. The retained sequence is limited to the CDR3, 42 bases, with the frame set at the first base. CDR1 and CDR2, per the germline V gene (reference sequence), are DFQATT and SNEGSKA. Sequenced material: blood. The TCR originated in a male donor with papillary thyroid cancer or a benign thyroid nodule (not recorded which). Some clones in this sample may be carry-over from other donors' samples. The chain joins TRBV20-1 to TRBJ2-7; 7 of the junction bases match TRBD1. CDR3 reads: CSARVGTVDHEQYF. At the DNA level, the sequence is TGCAGTGCTAGAGTCGGGACAGTGGACCACGAGCAGTACTTC.